Below are 24 T cell receptor beta chains sequenced from a single sample in a study of blood T cell repertoires in COVID-19. Generated by immunoSEQ multiplex PCR, the TCRdb table keeps only in-frame clones and is missing some. The sample includes approximately 380,000 clones, around 84% of them seen just once. The specimen sequenced was peripheral blood. The receptors come from a woman aged 18 to 35 with acute or convalescent COVID-19.

V usage is TRBV9 and J usage is TRBJ1-2; no clear D. The CDR3 sequence is 13 residues long. Germline V gene lookup returns CDR1 SGDLS and CDR2 YYNGEE. Trimming took 0 bases from V and 6 from J, leaving 9 bases between them. The CDR3 nucleotides read TGTGCCAGCAGCGTAGGGGCACGCGATGGCTACACCTTC. Translating gives CASSVGARDGYTF.

This chain joins TRBV4-1 and TRBJ1-2; tentative D call: TRBD1 (5 bases). Trimming removed 0 bases from V and 1 base from J, with 15 bases in between. Per germline, CDR1 MGHRA and CDR2 YSYEKL. CDR3 size: 17 residues. CDR3 sequence (DNA): TGCGCCAGCAGCCAAGACCTATCGGTCAGGGATAACTATGGCTACACCTTC. This codes for CASSQDLSVRDNYGYTF.

This rearrangement joins TRBV7-2 to TRBJ2-7; 9 bases are shared with TRBD2. The CDR3 totals 15 residues. Germline CDR1 SGHTA, CDR2 FQGNSA. V shed 2 bases, J shed 3 bases, and the junction held 5 bases outside the gene matches. The CDR3 here is CASSLYGSGSYEQYF. In DNA form, the CDR3 reads TGTGCCAGCAGCTTATACGGTAGCGGGAGCTACGAGCAGTACTTC. Drawing the rest from reference TRBV7-2 and TRBJ2-7, the complete variable domain is GAGVSQSPSNKVTEKGKDVELRCDPISGHTALYWYRQSLGQGLEFLIYFQGNSAPDKSGLPSDRFSAERTGGSVSTLTIQRTQQEDSAVYLCASSLYGSGSYEQYFGPGTRLTVT.

The chain recombines TRBV13 with TRBJ2-1; D is unresolved. CDR3 length equals 16 residues. The V gene lost 4 bases and the J gene lost 2 bases, with 15 bases spanning the gap. Germline CDR1 PRHDT, CDR2 FYEKMQ (reference sequence). The DNA of the CDR3 is TGTGCCAGCAGCTCCCTCGCGGAGCTTCCCTACAATGAGCAGTTCTTC. Its translation: CASSSLAELPYNEQFF.

The chain employs TRBV4-1 and TRBJ2-5; 7 nucleotides line up with TRBD2. The CDR3 length is 15 residues. From germline, CDR1 is MGHRA and CDR2 YSYEKL. Trimming at V came to 3 bases and at J to 3 bases, leaving 7 bases not matched to a gene. The CDR3 nucleotides read TGCGCCAGCAGCCATCCCTCTCGGGGGGAAGAGACCCAGTACTTC. Residues: CASSHPSRGEETQYF.

This clone was detected a few times. V usage is TRBV7-2 and J usage is TRBJ1-2; 9 bases are shared with TRBD1. This CDR3 comprises 14 residues. Trimming at V came to 7 bases and at J to 10 bases, leaving 13 bases not matched to a gene. CDR1 and CDR2 from the germline V gene are SGHTA and FQGNSA. The CDR3: CASTVSGDRVDYTF. The CDR3 bases are TGTGCCAGCACCGTCAGCGGGGACAGGGTGGACTACACCTTC.

V usage is TRBV2 and J usage is TRBJ2-1, with no clear D. The germline V gene encodes CDR1 SNHLY and CDR2 FYNNEI. This CDR3 spans 13 amino acids. V lost 5 bases and J 4 bases, leaving 9 bases between the germline ends. The CDR3 loop reads CASSRDKYNEQFF. The CDR3 DNA sequence: TGTGCCAGCAGTAGAGACAAGTACAATGAGCAGTTCTTC.

The chain recombines TRBV7-9 with TRBJ1-1; tentative D call: TRBD1 (5 bases). This CDR3 contains 14 residues. CDR1 SEHNR and CDR2 FQNEAQ come from the germline V gene (reference sequence). Trimming removed 1 base from V and 4 bases from J, with 10 bases in between. CDR3 region: CASSLGAQGTEAFF. The DNA of the CDR3 is TGTGCCAGCAGCTTAGGGGCTCAGGGCACTGAAGCTTTCTTT.

The rearrangement links TRBV5-1 to TRBJ2-3, with 7 positions matching TRBD1. Germline V gives CDR1 SGHRS, CDR2 YFSETQ. This CDR3 region has 15 residues. J lost 0 bases, V lost 4 bases, and 5 bases had no gene match. DNA of the CDR3: TGCGCCAGCAGCCCCGGGACAGATAGCACAGATACGCAGTATTTT. Protein: CASSPGTDSTDTQYF.

V usage is TRBV3-1 (or the pseudogene TRBV3-2) and J usage is TRBJ2-3; 8 nucleotides agree with TRBD1. V was clipped by 5 bases and J by 2 bases; unmatched bases: 12. The CDR3 totals 17 residues. Germline CDR1 is LGHDT and CDR2 is YNNKEL (reference sequence). This CDR3 is CASSERPTGVTTDTQYF. The CDR3 DNA sequence: TGTGCCAGCAGCGAGCGCCCGACAGGGGTGACCACAGATACGCAGTATTTT.

The chain has TRBV28 and TRBJ1-1; 8 bases line up with TRBD1. This CDR3 contains 16 residues. The V segment lost 6 bases and the J segment 1 base; nucleotides outside the gene matches: 10. In germline, CDR1 is MDHEN, CDR2 SYDVKM. CDR3 bases: TGTGCCAGCAGAGAAGTGGCAGGGGGCCCGAACACTGAAGCTTTCTTT. Translating gives CASREVAGGPNTEAFF.

This clone turned up a few times. This sequence joins TRBV7-2 and TRBJ2-7; 11 bases are a match to TRBD2. V lost 0 bases, J lost 3 bases, and 1 base stayed unmatched. The germline V gene encodes CDR1 SGHTA and CDR2 FQGNSA. This CDR3 region has 15 residues. CDR3 protein: CASSLAGTSGYEQYF. The CDR3 nucleotides are TGTGCCAGCAGCTTAGCCGGGACTAGCGGCTACGAGCAGTACTTC.

V is TRBV14 and J is TRBJ1-6, with D tentatively TRBD1 (5 bases). Trimming removed 6 bases from V and 0 bases from J, with 18 bases in between. Per germline, CDR1 SGHDN and CDR2 FVKESK. The CDR3 is 18 residues long. CDR3 nucleotide sequence: TGTGCCAGCAGTGGGGCAGCCGCCATGAGCTCCTATAATTCACCCCTCCACTTT. Translation: CASSGAAAMSSYNSPLHF.

The genes are TRBV5-1 and TRBJ2-7, with 7 bases fitting TRBD2. Trimming took 3 bases from V and 3 from J; bases not matched to a gene: 6. CDR1 and CDR2 from the germline V gene are SGHRS and YFSETQ. The CDR3 is 14 residues long. CDR3 DNA sequence: TGCGCCAGCAGCTCTGGACTAGGCTACTACGAGCAGTACTTC. Protein: CASSSGLGYYEQYF.

The V and J genes are TRBV5-5 and TRBJ2-1; 10 bases line up with TRBD2. CDR1 and CDR2 from the germline V gene are SGHKS and YYEKEE (reference sequence). The CDR3 is 17 residues long. Trimming at V came to 1 base and at J to 2 bases, leaving 6 bases not matched to a gene. In DNA, the CDR3 is TGTGCCAGCAGCTTGAGGGCTAGCGGGAGTACCTACAATGAGCAGTTCTTC. Its protein is CASSLRASGSTYNEQFF.

The J gene is TRBJ2-7, the V gene TRBV24-1; the match to TRBD2 covers 7 bases. Germline loops: CDR1 KGHDR, CDR2 SFDVKD. V gave up 1 base and J gave up 2 bases; unmatched junction bases: 7. CDR3 length equals 16 residues. In DNA form, the CDR3 reads TGTGCCACCAGTGATTTTGATGGCGGGGGACCCTACGAGCAGTACTTC. Amino acids: CATSDFDGGGPYEQYF.

The CDR3 is CASNRFSGNTIYF. As DNA, the CDR3 is TGTGCCAGCAATCGTTTTTCTGGAAACACCATATATTTT. V and J are TRBV12-3 or TRBV12-4 and TRBJ1-3; D gene ambiguous. The CDR3 covers 13 residues. The V end lost 7 bases, the J end lost 1 base, and 8 bases lay between the germline ends.

The chain combines TRBV28 with TRBJ1-2; D might be TRBD1 (5 bases). Trimming left V 8 bases short and J 5 bases short, with 18 bases between. The CDR3 has 14 residues. Germline V gives CDR1 MDHEN, CDR2 SYDVKM. This CDR3 is CASSPGGGTYGYTF. In DNA, the CDR3 is TGTGCCAGCTCCCCGGGGGGAGGGACGTATGGCTACACCTTC.

This chain links TRBV11-2 with TRBJ1-1; D possibly corresponds to TRBD1 (6 bases). CDR3 length equals 16 residues. Germline lookup yields CDR1 SGHAT and CDR2 FQNNGV. V lost 4 bases and J 10 bases, leaving 25 bases between the germline ends. As DNA, the CDR3 is TGTGCCAGCAGCTCCGCGGGGGCAGCTGGGGCGGGGGGAGCTTTCTTT. Protein: CASSSAGAAGAGGAFF.

This chain links TRBV11-2 with TRBJ2-2; 8 bases fit TRBD2. The germline gives CDR1 SGHAT, CDR2 FQNNGV. This CDR3 has 15 amino acids. Trimming took 7 bases from V and 4 from J; bases not matched to a gene: 8. The CDR3 DNA sequence: TGTGCCAGCAATGCGGGAGGAAAGGGCACCGGGGAGCTGTTTTTT. Translation: CASNAGGKGTGELFF.

The chain employs TRBV7-9 and TRBJ2-1; 7 bases are a match to TRBD2. The J segment lost 0 bases and the V segment lost 2 bases, leaving 7 bases of the junction unmatched. The CDR3 runs to 17 residues. Per germline, CDR1 SEHNR and CDR2 FQNEAQ (reference sequence). The CDR3, as DNA: TGTGCCAGCAGCTTATGGGACGGGGGGACCTCCTACAATGAGCAGTTCTTC. Its translation is CASSLWDGGTSYNEQFF.

V gene TRBV27 combines with J gene TRBJ2-7; 10 bases align to TRBD1. V gave up 8 bases and J gave up 8 bases; unmatched junction bases: 18. This CDR3 has 16 amino acids. The germline gives CDR1 MNHEY, CDR2 SMNVEV (reference sequence). CDR3 nucleotide sequence: TGTGCCAGCTACGCTCTCCCGGGGGACAGGGGATCGAAGCAGTACTTC. This sequence encodes CASYALPGDRGSKQYF.

This chain joins TRBV6-5 and TRBJ1-6, with a possible D match to TRBD1 (5 bases). V was cut by 2 bases and J by 0 bases, with 8 bases left in between. Germline V gene data show CDR1 as MNHEY and CDR2 as SVGAGI. The CDR3 is made up of 16 amino acids. The CDR3 here is CASSYDSLSYNSPLHF. The CDR3 nucleotides read TGTGCCAGCAGTTACGACAGTCTCTCCTATAATTCACCCCTCCACTTT.

This chain links TRBV29-1 with TRBJ2-7; 8 positions agree with TRBD1. Per the germline V gene, CDR1 is SQVTM and CDR2 is ANQGSEA. V shed 7 bases, J shed 3 bases, and the junction held 5 bases outside the gene matches. This CDR3 region has 12 residues. The CDR3 nucleotides read TGCAGCGCTACCGGGACAGGCTACGAGCAGTACTTC. This gives the protein CSATGTGYEQYF.